This T cell receptor (beta chain) was captured in a study of blood T cell repertoires in COVID-19. Study-wide context: In each case, the material was cDNA or gDNA derived from T cells, B-cell-depleted T cells, or PBMCs.

Enrolled during active infection, Seattle patients were then followed longitudinally. This clone was detected once. The junction departs from germline at one end; a sequencing error may be responsible. Looked up from germline, CDR1 is MNHEY and CDR2 is SMNVEV (reference sequence). This CDR3 contains 14 residues. Methods used by the authors: Reference gene primer amplification gave estimated nucleated cell counts. Clones were sequenced by immunoSEQ multiplex PCR, and TCRdb holds only the in-frame ones, with some missing. V, J and clone size were drawn from that table, and D and trimming were deduced from the DNA. The sample consists of about 88,000 clones, around 90% of them appearing once.

The source material was peripheral blood. The sequence was obtained from a man aged 18 to 30 with COVID-19, enrolled during active disease. The V call is TRBV27, the J call TRBJ1-4; 9 nucleotides line up with TRBD1. DNA for the CDR3: TGTGCCAGCAGTTTAAGGACAGGGGATGAAAAACTGCTTTTT. This translates into CASSLRTGDEKLLF.